Each of the 12 T cell receptor beta chains below was sequenced from the same sample in a study of T cell changes during pregnancy in multiple sclerosis. Assay used: immunoSEQ multiplex PCR; TCRdb lists only in-frame clones, some missing. The sample has some 97,000 clones; 92% are singletons. The specimen comprised peripheral blood, sampled after pregnancy. These receptors were taken from a female donor with multiple sclerosis, enrolled in a pregnancy study.

The rearrangement links TRBV7-9 to TRBJ2-7, with D possibly matching TRBD2 (5 bases). The germline CDR1 and CDR2 sequences are SEHNR and FQNEAQ (reference sequence). The CDR3 totals 15 residues. V shed 2 bases and J shed 1 base, with 12 bases lying between them. DNA of the CDR3: TGTGCCAGCAGCTTATTGGGAGAACCGTCCTACGAGCAGTACTTC. This gives the protein CASSLLGEPSYEQYF. Supplemented by reference TRBV7-9 and TRBJ2-7, the full variable domain reads DTGVSQNPRHKITKRGQNVTFRCDPISEHNRLYWYRQTLGQGPEFLTYFQNEAQLEKSRLLSDRFSAERPKGSFSTLEIQRTEQGDSAMYLCASSLLGEPSYEQYFGPGTRLTVT.

This clone occurred once. The gene calls are TRBV19 and TRBJ1-2, with D perhaps matching TRBD1 (6 bases). CDR3 length: 16 amino acids. Germline CDR1 is LNHDA and CDR2 is SQIVND (reference sequence). Trimming shortened V by 3 bases and J by 1 base, and 15 bases separated the two germline ends. CDR3 DNA sequence: TGTGCCAGTAGTATGGGGGCTGCCCAAATTAACTATGGCTACACCTTC. As protein: CASSMGAAQINYGYTF.

V is TRBV29-1 and J is TRBJ2-3; 8 bases agree with TRBD2. Germline CDR1 and CDR2: SQVTM and ANQGSEA. With 5 bases clipped from V and 5 bases from J, the junction kept 6 bases outside the gene matches. This CDR3 contains 13 residues. For the CDR3, the DNA is TGCAGCGTTAGCGGGAGATTTGTAGATACGCAGTATTTT. It codes for CSVSGRFVDTQYF.

This chain joins TRBV7-2 and TRBJ2-7, with 8 bases fitting TRBD2. CDR1 and CDR2 from the germline V gene are SGHTA and FQGNSA. J gave up 2 bases and V 1 base, and 1 base lay outside the gene matches. The CDR3 loop spans 14 amino acids. CDR3: CASSLVSGTYEQYF. In DNA, the CDR3 is TGTGCCAGCAGCTTAGTTAGCGGGACCTACGAGCAGTACTTC.

The rearrangement links TRBV9 to TRBJ1-1, with D possibly matching TRBD1 (5 bases). CDR1 and CDR2 (germline): SGDLS, YYNGEE. Deletions cut 3 bases from V and 1 base from J, with 13 bases between. The CDR3 has 15 residues. In DNA form, the CDR3 reads TGTGCCAGCAGCGGAACCTTAACAGGGAACACTGAAGCTTTCTTT. This encodes CASSGTLTGNTEAFF.

The rearrangement uses TRBV18 and TRBJ1-1; no clear D. Germline V CDR1 and CDR2: KGHSH, LQKENI. Deletions cut 0 bases from V and 1 base from J, with 12 bases between. The CDR3 extends over 16 amino acids. CDR3 DNA sequence: TGTGCCAGCTCACCACCCGGGAAAGTTCGGAACACTGAAGCTTTCTTT. Amino acids: CASSPPGKVRNTEAFF. The full variable domain, in which reference TRBV18 and TRBJ1-1 provide the parts outside the CDR3, is NAGVMQNPRHLVRRRGQEARLRCSPMKGHSHVYWYRQLPEEGLKFMVYLQKENIIDESGMPKERFSAEFPKEGPSILRIQQVVRGDSAAYFCASSPPGKVRNTEAFFGQGTRLTVV.

CDR3 nucleotide sequence: TGTGCCAGCAGTGAAGGGACAGGGAAAGGCTTTGAGACCCAGTACTTC. Translated: CASSEGTGKGFETQYF. The chain uses TRBV6-1 and TRBJ2-5, with TRBD1 matching over 8 bases. The length of the CDR3 is 16 residues. V was pared by 1 base and J by 5 bases, with 9 bases of the junction left unmatched. Germline lookup yields CDR1 MNHNS and CDR2 SASEGT.

V and J are TRBV5-1 and TRBJ1-1; 9 bases line up with TRBD1. The CDR3 sequence is 16 residues long. Trimming removed 4 bases from V and 8 bases from J; junction bases left unmatched: 15. Germline loops: CDR1 SGHRS, CDR2 YFSETQ. The CDR3 DNA follows: TGCGCCAGCAGCCGAGAATTGACAGGGGGATTAAAGGAAGCTTTCTTT. Amino acid sequence: CASSRELTGGLKEAFF.

V is TRBV6-1 and J is TRBJ1-6; 9 positions agree with TRBD1. The ends lost 4 bases at V and 5 bases at J; junction bases unmatched: 3. Germline loops: CDR1 MNHNS, CDR2 SASEGT. This CDR3 comprises 15 residues. CDR3 in DNA: TGTGCCAGCAGTGTTACAGGGGGCGATAATTCACCCCTCCACTTT. Translated: CASSVTGGDNSPLHF.

This chain connects TRBV25-1 to TRBJ1-2; maybe TRBD1 (5 bases). V was clipped by 2 bases and J by 5 bases, with 9 bases between them. Germline V gene sequence: CDR1 MGHDK, CDR2 SYGVNS. The CDR3 spans 13 residues. CDR3 loop: CASSETGGYGYTF. The DNA of the CDR3 is TGTGCCAGCAGTGAAACGGGGGGGTATGGCTACACCTTC.

The genes are TRBV15 and TRBJ2-3; 12 nucleotides line up with TRBD1. Germline V lookup: CDR1 LNHNV, CDR2 YYDKDF (reference sequence). The CDR3 is made up of 19 amino acids. Trimming cost V 0 bases and J 0 bases; bases outside gene matches: 7. CDR3 bases: TGTGCCACCAGCAGAGATCGGGGGACAGGGGGCCCGAGCACAGATACGCAGTATTTT. It is translated as CATSRDRGTGGPSTDTQYF.

J is TRBJ2-7 and V is TRBV7-8, with a possible D match to TRBD1 (5 bases). The germline CDR1 and CDR2 sequences are SGHVS and FQNEAQ. The CDR3 has 14 amino acids. V lost 2 bases and J 3 bases, leaving 11 bases between the germline ends. The CDR3: CASSLRRVDYEQYF. The CDR3 coding sequence is TGTGCCAGCAGCTTACGCAGGGTTGACTACGAGCAGTACTTC.